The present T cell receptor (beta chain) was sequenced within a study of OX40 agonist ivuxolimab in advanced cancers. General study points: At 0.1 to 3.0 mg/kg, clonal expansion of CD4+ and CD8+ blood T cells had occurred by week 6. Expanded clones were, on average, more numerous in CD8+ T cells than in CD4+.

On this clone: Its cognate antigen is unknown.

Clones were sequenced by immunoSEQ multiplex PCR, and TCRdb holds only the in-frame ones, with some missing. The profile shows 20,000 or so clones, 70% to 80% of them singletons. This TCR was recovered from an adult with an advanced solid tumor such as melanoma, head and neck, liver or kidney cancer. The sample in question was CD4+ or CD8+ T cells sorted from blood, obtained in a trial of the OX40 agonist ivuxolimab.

The CDR3 loop reads CASSILTSGETGELFF. The CDR3 DNA reads as TGTGCCAGTAGTATCTTAACTAGCGGAGAGACCGGGGAGCTGTTTTTT. The chain couples TRBV19 to TRBJ2-2, with 8 nucleotides matching TRBD2. The CDR3 covers 16 residues. In germline, CDR1 is LNHDA, CDR2 SQIVND (reference sequence). J gave up 5 bases and V 3 bases, and 8 bases lay outside the gene matches. Full variable domain (remainder filled in from reference TRBV19 and TRBJ2-2): DGGITQSPKYLFRKEGQNVTLSCEQNLNHDAMYWYRQDPGQGLRLIYYSQIVNDFQKGDIAEGYSVSREKKESFPLTVTSAQKNPTAFYLCASSILTSGETGELFFGEGSRLTVL.